What follows are 11 T cell receptor beta chains derived from one specimen sequenced in a study of T cells in tuberculosis. Using immunoSEQ multiplex PCR, the repertoire was profiled, and TCRdb retains in-frame clones only, with some absent. The repertoire has approximately 88,000 clones, just over 90% of them found once; the top ten carry over 1.5%. Cells were sorted from thawed PBMC rested overnight and stained with GMM-loaded CD1B tetramer, viability dye and anti-CD3. The lipid loaded on the CD1B tetramers was C32 glucose monomycolate from Rhodococcus equi. Material for sequencing was CD1b-GMM tetramer-negative cells sorted from PBMCs. These receptors came from an adult woman with latent tuberculosis.

The rearrangement links TRBV6-6 to TRBJ2-2; D is undetermined. This CDR3 comprises 14 residues. V gave up 8 bases and J gave up 4 bases, with 14 bases separating them. From germline, CDR1 is MNHNY and CDR2 SVGAGI (reference sequence). The CDR3 nucleotides are TGTGCCAGCGGCCTGGCCCCGGGCACCGGGGAGCTGTTTTTT. Amino acids: CASGLAPGTGELFF.

The genes are TRBV5-4 and TRBJ2-7; the match to TRBD1 covers 8 bases. Trimming took 3 bases from V and 5 from J; bases not matched to a gene: 7. Germline-derived CDR1 and CDR2 are SGHNT and YYREEE (reference sequence). The CDR3 loop spans 14 amino acids. Here the CDR3 DNA reads TGTGCCAGCAGCTCGACAGGGGCTAGCGACGAGCAGTACTTC. Translated: CASSSTGASDEQYF.

V usage is TRBV7-3 and J usage is TRBJ2-5, with D uncertain. This CDR3 region has 13 residues. The V gene lost 2 bases and the J gene lost 5 bases, with 9 bases spanning the gap. From germline, CDR1 is SGHTA and CDR2 FQGTGA. The CDR3 loop is CASSLGPKETQYF. For the CDR3, the DNA is TGTGCCAGCAGCTTAGGCCCGAAGGAGACCCAGTACTTC.

CDR3 DNA sequence: TGTGCCAGTACCTACCGGGACTTGGTCACCGGGGAGCTGTTTTTT. This gives the protein CASTYRDLVTGELFF. The gene calls are TRBV19 and TRBJ2-2; D is possibly TRBD2 (6 bases). Trimming left V 7 bases short and J 4 bases short, with 16 bases between. CDR1 LNHDA and CDR2 SQIVND come from the germline V gene (reference sequence). The CDR3 runs 15 residues.

This chain connects TRBV6-5 to TRBJ2-1; 12 positions agree with TRBD2. Germline loops: CDR1 MNHEY, CDR2 SVGAGI. The CDR3 runs to 16 residues. V lost 1 base, J lost 8 bases, and 6 bases stayed unmatched. DNA of the CDR3: TGTGCCAGCAGTTACTGGTCTAGCGGGGGGGCCGATGAGCAGTTCTTC. Protein sequence: CASSYWSSGGADEQFF.

This clone was detected only a few times. The chain employs TRBV7-6 and TRBJ1-5; D is possibly TRBD1 (5 bases). With 1 base removed from V and 7 bases from J, the gap between germline ends came to 8 bases. The CDR3 is made up of 13 amino acids. Germline CDR1 is SGHVS and CDR2 is FNYEAQ. Here the CDR3 DNA reads TGTGCCAGCAGCTTAGGGGGGGACCAGCCCCAGCATTTT. It yields the protein CASSLGGDQPQHF.

This sequence joins TRBV4-3 and TRBJ2-5; TRBD2 is a possible D gene (6 bases). This CDR3 has 15 residues. Germline CDR1 is LGHNA and CDR2 is YSLEER. V was pared by 3 bases and J by 5 bases, with 16 bases between. The CDR3 DNA follows: TGCGCCAGCAGCCAGTATCAGGGAGGAGGGGAGACCCAGTACTTC. Translated, it gives CASSQYQGGGETQYF.

This clone was observed a handful of times. This sequence joins TRBV7-9 and TRBJ1-3, with D perhaps TRBD1 (6 bases). This CDR3 has 17 amino acids. Germline values: CDR1 SEHNR, CDR2 FQNEAQ (reference sequence). V shed 4 bases and J shed 0 bases, with 16 bases lying between them. CDR3 in amino acids: CASSWEGQTSSGNTIYF. The CDR3 nucleotides are TGTGCCAGCAGCTGGGAAGGACAGACGAGCTCTGGAAACACCATATATTTT.

The chain is built from TRBV27 and TRBJ1-5, with 7 bases matching TRBD1. The germline V gene has CDR1 MNHEY and CDR2 SMNVEV (reference sequence). V trimming: 4 bases; J trimming: 4 bases; junction bases outside the gene matches: 10. The CDR3 totals 16 residues. CDR3 nucleotide sequence: TGTGCCAGCAGTTACACAGGGGATCTGTGGAATCAGCCCCAGCATTTT. Amino acids: CASSYTGDLWNQPQHF.

The V and J genes are TRBV5-1 and TRBJ1-2; 8 bases match TRBD1. The CDR3 length is 14 residues. Germline V gene sequence: CDR1 SGHRS, CDR2 YFSETQ. J lost 8 bases, V lost 0 bases, and 6 bases had no gene match. The CDR3 DNA reads as TGCGCCAGCAGCTTGGGACAGGGGTTGGGAGGCTACACCTTC. Translation: CASSLGQGLGGYTF.

This clone was observed a few times. The chain has TRBV21-1 and TRBJ2-1; the listed D gene, TRBD2, was not tested against the DNA. TRBV21-1 is deemed a pseudogene. CDR3 length: 16 residues. The CDR3 nucleotides are TGTGCCAGCAGCAAAAGACTAGCGGGATGGTTCAATGAGCAGTTCTTC. As protein: CASSKRLAGWFNEQFF.